This T cell receptor beta chain was recorded in a study of T cells in Graves' hyperthyroidism and ophthalmopathy. This clonotype has ten or more counts. The germline V gene has CDR1 MNHEY and CDR2 SVGAGI. This CDR3 is 14 amino acids long. V dropped 3 bases and J dropped 7; count of bases not matched to a gene: 6. Authors of the study amplified TCR beta CDR3 regions from RNA transcripts. The HTBI primer set drove a first-round RT-PCR of the TCR CDR3. TCRdb used MiXCR to reprocess the multiplex PCR reads, holding one entry per CDR3 protein. The data show some 550,000 distinct CDR3 sequences, with less than 25% seen just once and about a quarter held by the top ten.

The sequenced material came from blood. This chain uses TRBV6-5 with TRBJ2-7, with TRBD1 matching over 10 bases. This TCR was sampled from a man between 18 and 35 years old with Graves' hyperthyroidism. The CDR3 is CASSYPGQGMEQYF. As DNA, the CDR3 is TGTGCCAGCAGTTATCCGGGACAGGGGATGGAGCAGTACTTC.